These T cell receptor beta chains were read from a single sample in a study of long-term antiretroviral therapy in people with HIV. Using immunoSEQ multiplex PCR, the repertoire was profiled, and TCRdb retains in-frame clones only, with some absent. The sample includes about 29,000 clones, about 95% of them seen just once. The sequenced sample was unsorted PBMCs, obtained 5.3 years after starting antiretroviral therapy. These receptors were obtained from a man under 40 with HIV. Both conserved end residues are part of each CDR3. A D gene is named only where the DNA matches it firmly. Clone size is shown for a subset of rows, as once, few, many or a class of expanded clone.

.	TRBV7-9	TRBD2	TRBJ2-7	TGTGCCAGTGCTACGGGGGGCTCCTACGAGCAGTACTTC	CASATGGSYEQYF
.	TRBV20-1	.	TRBJ1-3	TGCAGTGCTAGATGGGCAAACACCATATATTTT	CSARWANTIYF
.	TRBV7-9	.	TRBJ2-7	TGTGCCAGCAGGCTTCAGGGTGGTCGGGGACCCTACGAGCAGTACTTC	CASRLQGGRGPYEQYF
.	TRBV7-9	.	TRBJ1-1	TGTGCCAGCAGCACTCAGGAAGAAACTGAAGCTTTCTTT	CASSTQEETEAFF
.	TRBV10-2	TRBD2	TRBJ2-7	TGCGCCAGCACCCCACCGGGCGGGACTAGCGGGGGGTCCCCCTACGAGCAGTACTTC	CASTPPGGTSGGSPYEQYF
.	TRBV6-6	.	TRBJ2-2	TGTGCCAGCAGTTATCAGCTAACCGGGGAGCTGTTTTTT	CASSYQLTGELFF
.	TRBV5-4	.	TRBJ2-7	TGTGCCAGCAGCTTGGCCGGCAGAAACTCCTACGAGCAGTACTTC	CASSLAGRNSYEQYF
.	TRBV2	.	TRBJ2-4	TGTGCCAGCAGTCCGGTAATGGAGGCCAAAAACATTCAGTACTTC	CASSPVMEAKNIQYF
.	TRBV2	.	TRBJ1-6	TGTGCCAGCACCCCAGGGCAGAGCTCCTATAATTCACCCCTCCACTTT	CASTPGQSSYNSPLHF
.	TRBV4-2	.	TRBJ2-7	TGTGCCAGCAGCCAAGGGTGGGGGCTGAATAACGAGCAGTACTTC	CASSQGWGLNNEQYF
.	TRBV7-3	.	TRBJ1-3	TGTGCCAGCAGCTTACTGGGACTTGGGGTGGATGGAAACACCATATATTTT	CASSLLGLGVDGNTIYF
.	TRBV11-2	TRBD1	TRBJ1-5	TGTGCCAGCAGCTGGGGACAGGGTGGCAATCAGCCCCAGCATTTT	CASSWGQGGNQPQHF
.	TRBV6-4	TRBD2	TRBJ2-3	TGTGCCAGCAGTAAGAGCGGGGGGACCACAGATACGCAGTATTTT	CASSKSGGTTDTQYF
.	TRBV10-1	TRBD2	TRBJ2-1	TGCGCCAGCAGAGGACTAGCGGGAGTCGACCCTGAGCAGTTCTTC	CASRGLAGVDPEQFF
.	TRBV5-6	TRBD2	TRBJ2-3	TGTGCCAGCAGCTTGGTCGGGCTAGCGGGAACAGATACGCAGTATTTT	CASSLVGLAGTDTQYF
.	TRBV27	.	TRBJ2-3	TGTGCCAGCAGTACTTTGAGCTCTAGCACAGATACGCAGTATTTT	CASSTLSSSTDTQYF
.	TRBV4-3	TRBD2	TRBJ2-1	TGCGCCAGCAGCCAAGCGCTAGCGGGATACAATGAGCAGTTCTTC	CASSQALAGYNEQFF
.	TRBV30	.	TRBJ2-6	TGTGCCTGGAGAAGGGACTCTGGGGCCAACGTCCTGACTTTC	CAWRRDSGANVLTF
.	TRBV6-5	.	TRBJ2-7	TGTGCCAGCAGTTACCGTTCAGGGGCCTACGAGCAGTACTTC	CASSYRSGAYEQYF
.	TRBV7-8	.	TRBJ2-7	TGTGCCAGCAGCTTAGAACAGCACTCCTACGAGCAGTACTTC	CASSLEQHSYEQYF
once	TRBV7-9	.	TRBJ1-3	TGTGCCAGCAGCTTAGGGGACATGACTGGAAACACCATATATTTT	CASSLGDMTGNTIYF
.	TRBV30	TRBD1	TRBJ2-7	TGTGCCTGGAGTGGACAGGGTTACGAGCAGTACTTC	CAWSGQGYEQYF
.	TRBV5-4	.	TRBJ2-7	TGTGCCAGCAGCCGGGACCGGAACGAGCAGTACTTC	CASSRDRNEQYF
.	TRBV11-2	.	TRBJ1-2	TGTGCCAGCAGCTTAGGGCGGGGACTCGGAGGCTACACCTTC	CASSLGRGLGGYTF
.	TRBV28	.	TRBJ1-1	TGTGCCAGCAGTTTGACAGGTGAGAACACTGAAGCTTTCTTT	CASSLTGENTEAFF
.	TRBV7-2	.	TRBJ2-3	TGTGCCAGCAGCTTACTGACGGGGCCAAGCACAGATACGCAGTATTTT	CASSLLTGPSTDTQYF
once	TRBV7-2	.	TRBJ1-5	TGTGCCAGCAGCCACTACGATTTTTGGGGAGGGGACCAGCCCCAGCATTTT	CASSHYDFWGGDQPQHF
.	TRBV29-1	.	TRBJ2-2	TGCAGCGTTGACCCTACTGGCGGGTCTTACACCGGGGAGCTGTTTTTT	CSVDPTGGSYTGELFF
.	TRBV9	.	TRBJ2-5	TGTGCCAGCAGCGTAAGTAGCCTAGCGCCGGAGACCCAGTACTTC	CASSVSSLAPETQYF
.	TRBV6-5	.	TRBJ1-5	TGTGCCAGCAGTTACTCGGGGGATAGCAATCAGCCCCAGCATTTT	CASSYSGDSNQPQHF
.	TRBV2	.	TRBJ2-1	TGTGCCAGCAGCATGGACTGGCAAAATGAGCAGTTCTTC	CASSMDWQNEQFF
once	TRBV5-4	TRBD1	TRBJ1-2	TGTGCCAGCAGCTTCCGGACAGGGGGGACTAACTATGGCTACACCTTC	CASSFRTGGTNYGYTF
.	TRBV7-9	.	TRBJ1-1	TGTGCCAGCAGTCTTTTCGGGACGTCTGAAGCTTTCTTT	CASSLFGTSEAFF
.	TRBV5-6	.	TRBJ2-5	TGTGCCAGCAGCGGAGGGGTCAAGGGAGAGACCCAGTACTTC	CASSGGVKGETQYF
.	TRBV9	TRBD2	TRBJ2-3	TGTGCCAGCAGCGTAGCGGGGGGTAGCACAGATACGCAGTATTTT	CASSVAGGSTDTQYF
.	TRBV9	.	TRBJ2-7	TGTGCCAGCAGCGCAGCGGGTAGCTCCTACGAGCAGTACTTC	CASSAAGSSYEQYF
once	TRBV4-3	TRBD1	TRBJ1-5	TGCGCCAGCAGCCAAGTCTGGGCGACAGGGGGCATCAACCAGCCCCAGCATTTT	CASSQVWATGGINQPQHF
.	TRBV29-1	.	TRBJ1-2	TGCAGCGCGCAGGGAAAGCTCGGCGGCTACACCTTC	CSAQGKLGGYTF
.	TRBV2	.	TRBJ2-7	TGTGCCGCAAAGCCGACCCTATTGACGTCCTACGAGCAGTACTTC	CAAKPTLLTSYEQYF